The clone carrying this T cell receptor (beta chain) was observed a few times. Individual cDNA molecules (in the library) carried attached unique molecular identifiers. Each CDR3 protein is one row after TCRdb ran MiXCR on the RACE reads. Among 100,000 to 120,000 distinct CDR3 sequences listed, less than 45% were seen once. Time point given: patch test 3, about 24 weeks after DPC sensitization. Treatment given: therapeutic diphenylcyclopropenone sensitization with weekly scalp DPC. The CDR3 extends over 14 amino acids. Germline V CDR1 and CDR2: MNHEY, SVGEGT. V was clipped by 0 bases and J by 9 bases; unmatched bases: 5. The data were taken from a study of human T cells and chemical hapten exposure.

The clonotype originates from a man aged 40-49 years with alopecia areata. Some clones in this sample may be carry-over from other donors' samples. The rearrangement uses TRBV6-2 or TRBV6-3 and TRBJ2-1; 7 positions agree with TRBD1. This specimen consisted of whole blood, obtained in connection with sensitization to the hapten diphenylcyclopropenone (DPC). CDR3 protein: CASSYSKGASEQFF. Here the CDR3 DNA reads TGTGCCAGCAGTTACTCAAAGGGGGCGTCTGAGCAGTTCTTC.